This section outlines one T cell receptor beta chain sequence together with its context. The data were taken from a study of patients and donors after allogeneic stem cell transplantation. Each CDR3 protein is one row after TCRdb ran MiXCR on the RT-PCR reads. The table includes fewer than 500,000 distinct CDR3 sequences, approximately 16% detected once. The CDR3 spans 13 residues. Germline V gene sequence: CDR1 DFQATT, CDR2 SNEGSKA (reference sequence). V was shortened by 6 bases and J by 1 base, with 12 bases between the two germline ends. Sequencing was performed on blood, either unsorted or a sorted T cell fraction (not recorded which). The clonotype was recovered from a human donor who was either an allogeneic HSCT recipient or a stem cell or donor lymphocyte infusion donor (not recorded which). It is not recorded whose cells these are; they may come from a transplant donor. The gene calls are TRBV20-1 and TRBJ2-5, with D perhaps assigned TRBD1 or TRBD2 (5 bases each). CDR3 sequence (DNA): TGCAGTGCCCTGAGGGGCCCCCAAGAGACCCAGTACTTC. It yields the protein CSALRGPQETQYF.